This T cell receptor beta chain was identified in a study of long-term antiretroviral therapy in people with HIV. Researchers report immunoSEQ v3.0 was run at survey level. TCRdb's copy holds only in-frame clones and misses some; the assay was immunoSEQ multiplex PCR. Of approximately 9,000 clones listed, around 83% are singletons. Comments on this clone: What it binds is not known.

Trimming left V 8 bases short and J 9 bases short, with 20 bases between. Germline V gene sequence: CDR1 SGHTA, CDR2 FQGNSA. The CDR3 totals 15 residues. Until DNA extraction, the samples held between about 0.9-11 million cryopreserved PBMC. Study results and caveats: Therapy changes, viral resistance and ART adherence were not documented in the available data.

This chain links TRBV7-2 with TRBJ1-6, with a weak D call TRBD1 (5 bases). The source was unsorted PBMCs, collected 0.3 years before starting antiretroviral therapy. The sequence came from a man aged 25-45 years with HIV. The CDR3 nucleotides read TGTGCCAGCTGCCGGGGCGGGGAGATGAGTTCACCCCTCCACTTT. Amino acid sequence: CASCRGGEMSSPLHF.